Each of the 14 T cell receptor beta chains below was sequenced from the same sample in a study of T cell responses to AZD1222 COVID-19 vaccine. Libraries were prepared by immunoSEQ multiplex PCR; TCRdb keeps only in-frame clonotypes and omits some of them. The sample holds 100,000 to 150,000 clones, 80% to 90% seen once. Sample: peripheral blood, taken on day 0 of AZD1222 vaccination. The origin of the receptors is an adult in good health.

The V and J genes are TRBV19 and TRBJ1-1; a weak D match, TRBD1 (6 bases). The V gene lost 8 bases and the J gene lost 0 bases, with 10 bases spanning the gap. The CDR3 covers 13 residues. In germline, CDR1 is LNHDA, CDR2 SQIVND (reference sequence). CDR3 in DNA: TGTGCCAGTGGGGGGCGAGTGAACACTGAAGCTTTCTTT. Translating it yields CASGGRVNTEAFF.

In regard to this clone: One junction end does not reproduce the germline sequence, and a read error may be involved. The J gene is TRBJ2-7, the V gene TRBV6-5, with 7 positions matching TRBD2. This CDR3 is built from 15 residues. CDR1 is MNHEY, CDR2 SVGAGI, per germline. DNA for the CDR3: TGTGCCAGCAGTGACTCTCCTAGCGGTACCTACGAGCAGTACTTC. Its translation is CASSDSPSGTYEQYF.

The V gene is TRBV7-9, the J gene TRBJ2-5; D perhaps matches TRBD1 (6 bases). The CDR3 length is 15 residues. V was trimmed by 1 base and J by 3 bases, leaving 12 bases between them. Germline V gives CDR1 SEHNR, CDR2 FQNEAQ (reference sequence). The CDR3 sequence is CASSLGGGAKETQYF. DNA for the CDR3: TGTGCCAGCAGCTTAGGAGGGGGAGCGAAAGAGACCCAGTACTTC. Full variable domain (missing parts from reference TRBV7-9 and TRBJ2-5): DTGVSQNPRHKITKRGQNVTFRCDPISEHNRLYWYRQTLGQGPEFLTYFQNEAQLEKSRLLSDRFSAERPKGSFSTLEIQRTEQGDSAMYLCASSLGGGAKETQYFGPGTRLLVL.

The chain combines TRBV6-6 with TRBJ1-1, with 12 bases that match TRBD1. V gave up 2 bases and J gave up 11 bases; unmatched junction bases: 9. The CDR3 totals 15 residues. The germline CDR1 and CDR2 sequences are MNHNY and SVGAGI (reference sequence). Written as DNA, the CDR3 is TGTGCCAGCAGTTACAGGCCGGGACAGGGGGCTTTCGCTTTCTTT. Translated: CASSYRPGQGAFAFF.

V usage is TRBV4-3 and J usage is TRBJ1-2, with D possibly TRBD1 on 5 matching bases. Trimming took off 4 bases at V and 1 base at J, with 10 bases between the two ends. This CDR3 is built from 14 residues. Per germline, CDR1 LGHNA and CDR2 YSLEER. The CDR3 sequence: CASSPQDSNYGYTF. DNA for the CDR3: TGCGCCAGCAGCCCCCAAGACAGTAACTATGGCTACACCTTC.

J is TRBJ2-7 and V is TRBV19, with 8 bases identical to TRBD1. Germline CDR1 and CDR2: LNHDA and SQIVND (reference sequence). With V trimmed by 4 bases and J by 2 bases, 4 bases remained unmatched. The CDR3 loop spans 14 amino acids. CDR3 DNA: TGTGCCAGTAGTAAGACAGGGGCCACCTACGAGCAGTACTTC. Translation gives CASSKTGATYEQYF.

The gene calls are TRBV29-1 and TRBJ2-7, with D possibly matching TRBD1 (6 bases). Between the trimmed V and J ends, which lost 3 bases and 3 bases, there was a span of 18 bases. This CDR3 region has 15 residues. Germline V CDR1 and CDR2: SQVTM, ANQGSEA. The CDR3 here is CSVDWGTGSFYEQYF. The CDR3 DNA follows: TGCAGCGTTGATTGGGGTACAGGGTCCTTCTACGAGCAGTACTTC.

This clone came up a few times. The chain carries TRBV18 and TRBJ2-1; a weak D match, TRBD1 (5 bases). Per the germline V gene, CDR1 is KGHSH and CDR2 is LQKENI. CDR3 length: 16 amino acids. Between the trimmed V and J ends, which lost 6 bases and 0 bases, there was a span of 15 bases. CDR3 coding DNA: TGTGCCAGCTCCAGCGCGATAGGGGCCTCCTACAATGAGCAGTTCTTC. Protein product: CASSSAIGASYNEQFF.

The CDR3 sequence is CASSVSGTGVVTGELFF. In DNA, the CDR3 is TGTGCCAGTAGTGTCTCCGGGACAGGGGTTGTCACCGGGGAGCTGTTTTTT. This sequence joins TRBV19 and TRBJ2-2, with 10 positions matching TRBD1. The germline CDR1 and CDR2 sequences are LNHDA and SQIVND (reference sequence). J lost 4 bases, V lost 5 bases, and 10 bases had no gene match. The CDR3 length is 17 residues.

CDR3 in amino acids: CASSFSLQGFYGYTF. DNA of the CDR3: TGTGCCAGCAGTTTTTCCCTACAGGGGTTCTATGGCTACACCTTC. This chain uses TRBV27 with TRBJ1-2; 7 positions match TRBD1. Germline CDR1 reads MNHEY; CDR2 reads SMNVEV (reference sequence). There are 15 residues in the CDR3. V lost 3 bases, J lost 4 bases, and 8 bases stayed unmatched.

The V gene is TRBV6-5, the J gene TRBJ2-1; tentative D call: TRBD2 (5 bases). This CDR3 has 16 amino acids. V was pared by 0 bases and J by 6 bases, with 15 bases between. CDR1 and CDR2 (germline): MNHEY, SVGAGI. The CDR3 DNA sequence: TGTGCCAGCAGTTACTCCGACAATTTCGGGGTCAATGAGCAGTTCTTC. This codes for CASSYSDNFGVNEQFF.

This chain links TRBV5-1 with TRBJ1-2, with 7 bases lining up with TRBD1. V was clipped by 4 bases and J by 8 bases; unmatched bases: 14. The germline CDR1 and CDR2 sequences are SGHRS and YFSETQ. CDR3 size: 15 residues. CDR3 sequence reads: CASSDRTGIHLGYTF. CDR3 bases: TGCGCCAGCAGCGACCGGACAGGCATTCACTTGGGCTACACCTTC.

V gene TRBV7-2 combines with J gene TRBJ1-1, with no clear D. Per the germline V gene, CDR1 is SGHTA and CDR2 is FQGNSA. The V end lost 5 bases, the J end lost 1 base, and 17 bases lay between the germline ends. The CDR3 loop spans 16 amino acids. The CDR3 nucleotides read TGTGCCAGCAGCCCCTCCAGATCGACACGGAACACTGAAGCTTTCTTT. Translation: CASSPSRSTRNTEAFF.

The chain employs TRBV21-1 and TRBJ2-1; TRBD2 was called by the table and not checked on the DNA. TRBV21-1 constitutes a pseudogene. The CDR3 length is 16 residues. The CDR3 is CASSKDATSGDGEQFF. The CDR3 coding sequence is TGTGCCAGCAGCAAAGATGCGACTAGCGGGGATGGGGAGCAGTTCTTC.